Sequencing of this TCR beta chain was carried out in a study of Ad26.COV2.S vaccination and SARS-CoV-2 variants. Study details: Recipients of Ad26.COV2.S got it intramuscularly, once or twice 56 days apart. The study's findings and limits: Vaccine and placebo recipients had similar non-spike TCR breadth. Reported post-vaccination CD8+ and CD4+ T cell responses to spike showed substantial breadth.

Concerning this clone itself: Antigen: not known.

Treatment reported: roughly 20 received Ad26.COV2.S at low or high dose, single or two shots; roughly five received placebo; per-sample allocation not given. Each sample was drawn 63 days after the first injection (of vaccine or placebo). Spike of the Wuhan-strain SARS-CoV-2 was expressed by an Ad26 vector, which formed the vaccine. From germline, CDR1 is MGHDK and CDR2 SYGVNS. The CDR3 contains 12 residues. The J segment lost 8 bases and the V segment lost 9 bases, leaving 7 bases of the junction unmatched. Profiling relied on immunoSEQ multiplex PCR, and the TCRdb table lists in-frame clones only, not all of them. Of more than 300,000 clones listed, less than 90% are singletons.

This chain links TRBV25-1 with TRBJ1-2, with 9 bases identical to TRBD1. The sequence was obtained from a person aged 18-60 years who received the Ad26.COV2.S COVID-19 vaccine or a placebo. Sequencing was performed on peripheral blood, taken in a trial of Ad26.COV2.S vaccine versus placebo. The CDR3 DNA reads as TGTGCCAGTGTACAGGGGGCGGACGGCTACACCTTC. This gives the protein CASVQGADGYTF.